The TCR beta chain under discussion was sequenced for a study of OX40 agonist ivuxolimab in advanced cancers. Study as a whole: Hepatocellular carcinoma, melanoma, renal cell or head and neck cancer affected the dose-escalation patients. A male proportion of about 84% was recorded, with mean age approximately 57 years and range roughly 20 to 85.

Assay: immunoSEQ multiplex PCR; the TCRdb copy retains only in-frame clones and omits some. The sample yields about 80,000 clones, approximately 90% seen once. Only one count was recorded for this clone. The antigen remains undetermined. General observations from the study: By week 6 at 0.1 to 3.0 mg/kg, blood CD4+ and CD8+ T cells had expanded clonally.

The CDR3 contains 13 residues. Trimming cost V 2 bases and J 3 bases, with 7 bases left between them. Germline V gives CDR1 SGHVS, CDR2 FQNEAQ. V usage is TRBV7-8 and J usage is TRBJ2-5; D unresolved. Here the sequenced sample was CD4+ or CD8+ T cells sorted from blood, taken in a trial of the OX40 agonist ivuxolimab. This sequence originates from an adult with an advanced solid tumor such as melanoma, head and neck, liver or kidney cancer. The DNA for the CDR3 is TGTGCCAGCAGCTTATTCGGAAAAGAGACCCAGTACTTC. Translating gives CASSLFGKETQYF.